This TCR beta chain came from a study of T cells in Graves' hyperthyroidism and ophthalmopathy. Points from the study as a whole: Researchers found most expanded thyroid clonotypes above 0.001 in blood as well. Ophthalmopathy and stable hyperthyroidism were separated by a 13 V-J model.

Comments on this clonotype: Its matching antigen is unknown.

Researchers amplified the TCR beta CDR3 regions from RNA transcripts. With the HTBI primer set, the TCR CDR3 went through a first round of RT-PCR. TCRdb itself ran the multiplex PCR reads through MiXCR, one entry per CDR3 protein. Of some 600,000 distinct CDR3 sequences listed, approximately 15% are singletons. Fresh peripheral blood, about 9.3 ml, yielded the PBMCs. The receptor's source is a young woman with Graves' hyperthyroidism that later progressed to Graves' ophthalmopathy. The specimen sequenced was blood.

CDR3 nucleotides: TGTGCCAGCAGTTTAGACGGAACCTATAATTCACCCCTCCACTTT. Residues: CASSLDGTYNSPLHF. The chain carries TRBV12-3 or TRBV12-4 and TRBJ1-6, with D unclear. Trimming stripped 1 base from V and 2 bases from J, with 6 bases between. CDR3 length: 15 amino acids.